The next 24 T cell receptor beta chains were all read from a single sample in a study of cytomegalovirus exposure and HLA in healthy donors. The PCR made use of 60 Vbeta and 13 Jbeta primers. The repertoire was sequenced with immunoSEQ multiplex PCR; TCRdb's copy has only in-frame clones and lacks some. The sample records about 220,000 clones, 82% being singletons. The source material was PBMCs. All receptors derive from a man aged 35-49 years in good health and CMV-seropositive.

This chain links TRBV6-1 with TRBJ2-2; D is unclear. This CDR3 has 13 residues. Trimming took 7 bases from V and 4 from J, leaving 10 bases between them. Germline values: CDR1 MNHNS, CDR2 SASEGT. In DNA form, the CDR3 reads TGTGCCAGCACCCCGCGCGGCACCGGGGAGCTGTTTTTT. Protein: CASTPRGTGELFF.

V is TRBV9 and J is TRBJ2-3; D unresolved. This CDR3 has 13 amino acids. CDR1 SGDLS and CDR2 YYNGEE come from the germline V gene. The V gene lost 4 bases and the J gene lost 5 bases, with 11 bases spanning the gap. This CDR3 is CASSSPTGDTQYF. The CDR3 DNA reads TGTGCCAGCAGCTCCCCTACCGGAGATACGCAGTATTTT. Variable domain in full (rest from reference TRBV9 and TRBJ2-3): DSGVTQTPKHLITATGQRVTLRCSPRSGDLSVYWYQQSLDQGLQFLIQYYNGEERAKGNILERFSAQQFPDLHSELNLSSLELGDSALYFCASSSPTGDTQYFGPGTRLTVL.

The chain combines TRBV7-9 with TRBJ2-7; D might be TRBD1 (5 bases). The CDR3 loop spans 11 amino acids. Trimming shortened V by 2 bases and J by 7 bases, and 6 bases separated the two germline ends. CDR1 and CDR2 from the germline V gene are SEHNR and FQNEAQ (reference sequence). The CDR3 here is CASSLNREQYF. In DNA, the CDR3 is TGTGCCAGCAGCTTAAACAGGGAGCAGTACTTC.

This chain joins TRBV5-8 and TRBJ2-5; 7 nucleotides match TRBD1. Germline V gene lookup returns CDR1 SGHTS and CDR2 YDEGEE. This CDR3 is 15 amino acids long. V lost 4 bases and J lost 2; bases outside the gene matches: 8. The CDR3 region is CASSEGQSNQETQYF. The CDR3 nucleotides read TGTGCCAGCAGCGAGGGACAGAGTAATCAAGAGACCCAGTACTTC.

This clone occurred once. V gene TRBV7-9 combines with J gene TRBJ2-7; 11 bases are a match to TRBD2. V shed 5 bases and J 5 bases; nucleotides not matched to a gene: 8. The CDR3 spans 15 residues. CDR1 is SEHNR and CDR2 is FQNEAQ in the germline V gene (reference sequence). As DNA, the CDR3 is TGTGCCAGCAGCCACACTAGCGGGAGCTTACACGAGCAGTACTTC. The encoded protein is CASSHTSGSLHEQYF.

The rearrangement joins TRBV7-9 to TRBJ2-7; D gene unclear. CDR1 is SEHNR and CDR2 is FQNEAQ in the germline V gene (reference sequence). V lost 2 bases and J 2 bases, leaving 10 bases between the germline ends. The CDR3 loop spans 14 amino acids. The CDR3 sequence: CASSLSSTPYEQYF. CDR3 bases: TGTGCCAGCAGCTTATCATCGACTCCCTACGAGCAGTACTTC.

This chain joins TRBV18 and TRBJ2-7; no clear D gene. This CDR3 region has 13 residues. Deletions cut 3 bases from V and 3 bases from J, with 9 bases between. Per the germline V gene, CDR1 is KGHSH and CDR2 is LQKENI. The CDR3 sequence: CASSPPLNYEQYV. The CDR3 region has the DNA TGTGCCAGCTCACCGCCGCTAAACTACGAGCAGTACGTC.

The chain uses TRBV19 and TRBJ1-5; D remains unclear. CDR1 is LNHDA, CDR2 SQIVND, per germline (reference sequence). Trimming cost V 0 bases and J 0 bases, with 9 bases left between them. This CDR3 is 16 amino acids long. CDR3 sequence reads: CASSIDSVHSNQPQHF. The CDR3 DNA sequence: TGTGCCAGTAGTATAGATAGCGTCCATAGCAATCAGCCCCAGCATTTT.

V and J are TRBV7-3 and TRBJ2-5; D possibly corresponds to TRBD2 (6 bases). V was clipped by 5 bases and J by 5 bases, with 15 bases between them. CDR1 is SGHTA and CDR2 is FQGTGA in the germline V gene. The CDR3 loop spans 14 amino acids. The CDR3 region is CASSPGGAGETQYF. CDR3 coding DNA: TGTGCCAGCAGCCCCGGGGGAGCAGGGGAGACCCAGTACTTC.

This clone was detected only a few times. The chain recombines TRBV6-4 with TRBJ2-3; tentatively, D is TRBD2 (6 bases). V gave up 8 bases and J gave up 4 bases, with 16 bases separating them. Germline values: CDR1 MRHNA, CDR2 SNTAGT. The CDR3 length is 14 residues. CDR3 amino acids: CASEAAGGADTQYF. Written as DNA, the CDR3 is TGTGCCAGCGAGGCGGCGGGCGGGGCAGATACGCAGTATTTT.

CDR3 amino acids: CASSYGGTLNTEAFF. CDR3 coding DNA: TGTGCCAGCAGTTATGGAGGGACCTTGAACACTGAAGCTTTCTTT. This rearrangement joins TRBV6-5 to TRBJ1-1; D is perhaps TRBD1 (5 bases). The CDR3 runs 15 residues. In germline, CDR1 is MNHEY, CDR2 SVGAGI. V dropped 3 bases and J dropped 0 bases, with 11 bases sitting between them.

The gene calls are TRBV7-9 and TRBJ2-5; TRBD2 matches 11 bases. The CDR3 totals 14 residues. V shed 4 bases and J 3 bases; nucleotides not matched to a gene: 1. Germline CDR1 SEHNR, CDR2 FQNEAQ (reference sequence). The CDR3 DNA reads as TGTGCCAGCAGCTCGGGACTAGCGGAAGAGACCCAGTACTTC. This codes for CASSSGLAEETQYF.

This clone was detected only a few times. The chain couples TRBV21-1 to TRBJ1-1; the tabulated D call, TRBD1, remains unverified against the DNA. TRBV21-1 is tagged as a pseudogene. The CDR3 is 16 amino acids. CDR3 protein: CASSNCPRTGNTEAFF. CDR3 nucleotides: TGTGCCAGCAGCAACTGCCCAAGGACAGGGAACACTGAAGCTTTCTTT.

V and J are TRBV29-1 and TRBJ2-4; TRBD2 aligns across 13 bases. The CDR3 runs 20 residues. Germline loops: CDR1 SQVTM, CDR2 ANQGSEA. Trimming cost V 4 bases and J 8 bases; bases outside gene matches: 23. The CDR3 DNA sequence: TGCAGCGTTGTCTCGAACACGGGACTAGCGGGGAGTGGGGATTTGGACATTCAGTACTTC. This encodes CSVVSNTGLAGSGDLDIQYF.

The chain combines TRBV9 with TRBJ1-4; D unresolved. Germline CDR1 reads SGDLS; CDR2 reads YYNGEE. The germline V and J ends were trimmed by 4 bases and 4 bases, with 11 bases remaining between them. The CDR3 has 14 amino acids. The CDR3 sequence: CASSLEGSNEKLFF. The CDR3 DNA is TGTGCCAGCAGCCTGGAAGGGAGTAATGAAAAACTGTTTTTT.

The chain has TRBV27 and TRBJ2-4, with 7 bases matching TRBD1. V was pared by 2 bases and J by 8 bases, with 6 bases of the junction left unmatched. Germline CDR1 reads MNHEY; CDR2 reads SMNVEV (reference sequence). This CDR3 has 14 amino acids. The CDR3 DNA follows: TGTGCCAGCAGTTTACAAGGGGGCATAGACATTCAGTACTTC. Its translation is CASSLQGGIDIQYF.

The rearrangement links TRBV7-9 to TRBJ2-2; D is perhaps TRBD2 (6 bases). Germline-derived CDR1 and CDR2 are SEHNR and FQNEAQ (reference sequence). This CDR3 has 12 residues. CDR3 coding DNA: TGTGCTTGCGGGGCAAACACCGGGGAGCTGTTTTTT. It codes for CACGANTGELFF.

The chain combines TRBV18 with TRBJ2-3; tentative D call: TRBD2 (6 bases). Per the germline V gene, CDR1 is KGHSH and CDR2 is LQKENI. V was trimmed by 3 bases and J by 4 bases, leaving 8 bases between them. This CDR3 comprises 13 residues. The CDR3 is CASSPGSSDTQYF. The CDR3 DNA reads TGTGCCAGCTCACCCGGGAGTTCAGATACGCAGTATTTT.

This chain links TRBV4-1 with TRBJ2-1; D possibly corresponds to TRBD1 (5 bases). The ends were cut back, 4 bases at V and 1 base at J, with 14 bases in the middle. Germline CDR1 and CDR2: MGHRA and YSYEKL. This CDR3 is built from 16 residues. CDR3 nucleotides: TGCGCCAGCAGCCCCTCCTGGCAGGGATCCTACAATGAGCAGTTCTTC. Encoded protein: CASSPSWQGSYNEQFF.

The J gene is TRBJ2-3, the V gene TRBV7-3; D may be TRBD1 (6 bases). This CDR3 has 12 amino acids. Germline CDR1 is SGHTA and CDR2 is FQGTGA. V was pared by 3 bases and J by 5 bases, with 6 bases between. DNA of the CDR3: TGTGCCAGCAGCTTGACAGGAGATACGCAGTATTTT. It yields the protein CASSLTGDTQYF.

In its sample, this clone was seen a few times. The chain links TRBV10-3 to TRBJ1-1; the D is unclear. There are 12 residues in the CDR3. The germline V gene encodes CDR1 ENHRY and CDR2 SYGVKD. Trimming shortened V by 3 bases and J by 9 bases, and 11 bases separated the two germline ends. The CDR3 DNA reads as TGTGCCATCAGTGATTCTTCCCGTCAAGCTTTCTTT. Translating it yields CAISDSSRQAFF.

CDR3 nucleotides: TGTGCCAGAAGCTTGGGACAGGGTCGGGAAAAACTGTTTTTT. Amino acid sequence: CARSLGQGREKLFF. This rearrangement joins TRBV5-3 to TRBJ1-4; the match to TRBD1 covers 7 bases. TRBV5-3 is filed as an ORF, its function uncertain. Trimming took 0 bases from V and 8 from J; bases not matched to a gene: 4. This CDR3 has 14 residues.

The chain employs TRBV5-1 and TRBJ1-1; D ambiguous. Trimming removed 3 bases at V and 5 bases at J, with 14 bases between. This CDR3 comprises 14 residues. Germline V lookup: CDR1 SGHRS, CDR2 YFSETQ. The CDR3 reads CASSSMTGKTEAFF. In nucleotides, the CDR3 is TGCGCCAGCAGCTCAATGACGGGGAAAACTGAAGCTTTCTTT.

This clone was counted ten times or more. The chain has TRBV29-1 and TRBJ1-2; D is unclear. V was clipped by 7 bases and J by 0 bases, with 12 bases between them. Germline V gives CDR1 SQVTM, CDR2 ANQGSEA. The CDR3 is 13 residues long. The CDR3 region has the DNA TGCAGCGCCTGGCCGATAACTAACTATGGCTACACCTTC. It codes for CSAWPITNYGYTF.